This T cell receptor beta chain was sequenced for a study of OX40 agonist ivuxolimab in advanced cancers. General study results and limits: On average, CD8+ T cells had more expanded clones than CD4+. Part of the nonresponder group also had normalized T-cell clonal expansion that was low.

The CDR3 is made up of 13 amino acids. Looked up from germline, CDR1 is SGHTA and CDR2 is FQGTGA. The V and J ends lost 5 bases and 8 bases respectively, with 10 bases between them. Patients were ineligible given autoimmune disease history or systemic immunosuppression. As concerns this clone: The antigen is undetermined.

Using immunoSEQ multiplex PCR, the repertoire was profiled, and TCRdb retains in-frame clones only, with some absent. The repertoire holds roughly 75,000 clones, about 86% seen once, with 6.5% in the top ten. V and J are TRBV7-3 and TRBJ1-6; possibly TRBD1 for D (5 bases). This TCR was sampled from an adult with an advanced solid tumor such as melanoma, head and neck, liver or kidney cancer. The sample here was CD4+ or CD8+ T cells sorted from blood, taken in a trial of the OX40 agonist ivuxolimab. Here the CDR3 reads CASSPRDDSPLHF. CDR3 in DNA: TGTGCCAGCAGCCCCCGGGACGATTCACCCCTCCACTTT.